This T cell receptor beta chain was captured in a study of a mutant IDH1 vaccine in newly diagnosed glioma. Turning to the study itself: Either 4-6 weeks after radiotherapy alone or alongside temozolomide, vaccination was begun. Regarding the study as a whole: Evidence of vaccine-induced immune responses was documented in about 93% of patients. Variations in leading peripheral T cell clonotypes appeared to have no connection with pseudoprogression.

This CDR3 contains 14 residues. The V gene's germline CDR1 is MNHNS and CDR2 SASEGT. V lost 4 bases, J lost 4 bases, and 6 bases stayed unmatched. The method was immunoSEQ multiplex PCR; TCRdb's version includes in-frame clones alone and lacks a portion of them. The top ten hold about 2.4% of the sample, which has 50,000 to 65,000 clones, around 90% seen once. This clone was recorded once. What it binds is unknown. This sample's time point: week 11, during vaccination. Every vaccination contained 300 ug of the mutant IDH1 20-mer peptide and was paired with topical imiquimod. Sequenced material: PBMCs, taken from a glioma patient whose treatment included an IDH1 peptide vaccine. The TCR sequence derives from a man over 45 with glioma. This chain uses TRBV6-1 with TRBJ1-2; 7 bases fit TRBD1. As DNA, the CDR3 is TGTGCCAGCAGTGCTACAGGGGTCCCCTATGGCTACACCTTC. Translation gives CASSATGVPYGYTF.